Described below is a single T cell receptor beta chain sequence and its context. The antigen is unknown. The V gene lost 7 bases and the J gene lost 7 bases, with 13 bases spanning the gap. This CDR3 region has 12 residues. Germline CDR1 MNHEY, CDR2 SVGAGI. This sample stems from a study of cytomegalovirus exposure and HLA in healthy donors. Study results and caveats: Most of the CMV-associated TCR beta chains (in a later analysis) appeared to be HLA-restricted. TRBV6-2, TRBV6-3 and some other V segments were unresolvable in 87-base-pair reads. Cytomegalovirus-associated TCR beta chains were listed, numbering roughly 150.

Both 60 Vbeta primers and 13 Jbeta primers went into the PCR. TCRdb's copy holds only in-frame clones and misses some; the assay was immunoSEQ multiplex PCR. The table has approximately 150,000 clones, over 70% seen once. J is TRBJ1-1 and V is TRBV6-5, with D perhaps TRBD1 (5 bases). This sequence was found in a middle-aged woman in good health and CMV-seropositive. The sequencing sample was made of PBMCs. CDR3 protein: CASTNHQGEAFF. The CDR3 DNA reads as TGTGCCAGCACCAATCACCAGGGTGAAGCTTTCTTT.